This T cell receptor (beta chain) derives from a study of cytomegalovirus exposure and HLA in healthy donors. General study results and limits: In a later analysis, several top co-occurrence clusters appeared linked to parvovirus B19, influenza, CMV and Epstein-Barr virus.

With 5 bases removed from V and 3 bases from J, the gap between germline ends came to 14 bases. Germline V CDR1 and CDR2: MNHEY, SMNVEV (reference sequence). This CDR3 is built from 14 residues. The PCR made use of 60 Vbeta and 13 Jbeta primers. Data came from immunoSEQ multiplex PCR; TCRdb stores just in-frame clones and leaves some out. The sample consists of about 160,000 clones, roughly 85% of them appearing once. To note about this clone: The antigen remains undetermined.

The rearrangement joins TRBV27 to TRBJ2-7, with unresolved D. Sequencing was performed on PBMCs. The TCR sequence derives from a boy aged 2 to 10 in good health and CMV-seronegative. This chain's CDR3 is CASSPRERIYEQYF. CDR3 nucleotides: TGTGCCAGCAGTCCCCGCGAGAGGATCTACGAGCAGTACTTC.